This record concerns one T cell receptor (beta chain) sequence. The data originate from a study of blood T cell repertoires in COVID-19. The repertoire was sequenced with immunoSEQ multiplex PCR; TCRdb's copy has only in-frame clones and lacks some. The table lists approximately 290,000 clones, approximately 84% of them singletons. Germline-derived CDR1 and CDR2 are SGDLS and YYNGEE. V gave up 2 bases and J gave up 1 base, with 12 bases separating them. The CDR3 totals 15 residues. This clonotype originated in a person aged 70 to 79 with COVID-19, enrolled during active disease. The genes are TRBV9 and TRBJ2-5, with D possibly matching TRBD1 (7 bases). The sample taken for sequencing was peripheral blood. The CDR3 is CASSVRGARQETQYF. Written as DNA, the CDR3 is TGTGCCAGCAGCGTCAGGGGGGCTCGCCAAGAGACCCAGTACTTC.